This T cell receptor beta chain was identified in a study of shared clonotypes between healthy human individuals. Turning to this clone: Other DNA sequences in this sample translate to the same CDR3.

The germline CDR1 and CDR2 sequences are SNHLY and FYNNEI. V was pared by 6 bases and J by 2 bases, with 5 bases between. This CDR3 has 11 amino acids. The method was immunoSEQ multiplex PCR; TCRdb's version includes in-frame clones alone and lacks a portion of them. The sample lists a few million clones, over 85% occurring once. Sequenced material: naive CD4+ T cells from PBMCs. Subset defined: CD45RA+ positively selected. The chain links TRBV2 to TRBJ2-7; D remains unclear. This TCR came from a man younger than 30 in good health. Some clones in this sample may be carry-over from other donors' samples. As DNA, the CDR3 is TGTGCCAGCAGCGGCCCCTACGAGCAGTACTTC. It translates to CASSGPYEQYF.